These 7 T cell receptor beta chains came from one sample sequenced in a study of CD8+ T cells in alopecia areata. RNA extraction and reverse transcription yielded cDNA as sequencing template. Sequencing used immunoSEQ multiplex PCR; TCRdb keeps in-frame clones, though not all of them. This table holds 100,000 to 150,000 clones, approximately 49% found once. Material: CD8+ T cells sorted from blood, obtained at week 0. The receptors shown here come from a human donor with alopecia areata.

In DNA form, the CDR3 reads TGCAGCGTCGCCCGGCGGGGGGACCTAAACACCGGGGAGCTGTTTTTT. Translating gives CSVARRGDLNTGELFF. The V call is TRBV29-1, the J call TRBJ2-2, with 8 nucleotides matching TRBD2. The J segment lost 2 bases and the V segment lost 6 bases, leaving 11 bases of the junction unmatched. The CDR3 is made up of 16 amino acids. The germline V gene encodes CDR1 SQVTM and CDR2 ANQGSEA.

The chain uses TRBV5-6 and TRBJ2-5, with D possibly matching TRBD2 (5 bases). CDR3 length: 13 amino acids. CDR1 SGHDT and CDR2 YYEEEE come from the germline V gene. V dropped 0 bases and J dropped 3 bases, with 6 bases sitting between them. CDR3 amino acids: CASSLAGKETQYF. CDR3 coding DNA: TGTGCCAGCAGCTTGGCCGGGAAAGAGACCCAGTACTTC.

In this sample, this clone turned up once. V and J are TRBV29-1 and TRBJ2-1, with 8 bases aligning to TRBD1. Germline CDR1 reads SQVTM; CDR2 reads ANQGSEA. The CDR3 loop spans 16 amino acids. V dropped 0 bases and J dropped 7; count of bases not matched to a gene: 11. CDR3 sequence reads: CSVEDLQGADVNEQFF. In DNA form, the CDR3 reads TGCAGCGTTGAAGATCTTCAGGGGGCGGATGTAAATGAGCAGTTCTTC.

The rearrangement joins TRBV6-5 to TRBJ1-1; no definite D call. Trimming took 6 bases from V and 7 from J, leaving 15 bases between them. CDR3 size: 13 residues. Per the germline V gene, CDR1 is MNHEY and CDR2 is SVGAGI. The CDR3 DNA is TGTGCCAGCAGCCAGGACCTTGGGGTTGAAGCTTTCTTT. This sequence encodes CASSQDLGVEAFF.

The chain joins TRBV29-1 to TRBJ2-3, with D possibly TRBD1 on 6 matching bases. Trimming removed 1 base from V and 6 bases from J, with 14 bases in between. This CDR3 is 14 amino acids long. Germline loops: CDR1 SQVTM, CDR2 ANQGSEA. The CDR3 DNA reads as TGCAGCGTTGAAGGGGGGCAGGGATTGGATACGCAGTATTTT. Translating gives CSVEGGQGLDTQYF.

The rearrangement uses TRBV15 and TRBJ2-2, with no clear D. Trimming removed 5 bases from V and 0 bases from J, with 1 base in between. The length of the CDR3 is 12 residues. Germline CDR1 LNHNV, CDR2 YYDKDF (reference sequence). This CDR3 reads CATSANTGELFF. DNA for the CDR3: TGTGCCACCAGCGCGAACACCGGGGAGCTGTTTTTT. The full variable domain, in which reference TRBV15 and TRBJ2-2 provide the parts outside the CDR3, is DAMVIQNPRYQVTQFGKPVTLSCSQTLNHNVMYWYQQKSSQAPKLLFHYYDKDFNNEADTPDNFQSRRPNTSFCFLDIRSPGLGDTAMYLCATSANTGELFFGEGSRLTVL.

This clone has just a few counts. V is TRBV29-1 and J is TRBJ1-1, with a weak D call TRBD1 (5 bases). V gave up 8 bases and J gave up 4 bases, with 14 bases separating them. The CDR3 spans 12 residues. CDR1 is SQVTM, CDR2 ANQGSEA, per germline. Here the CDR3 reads CSSSGGTTEAFF. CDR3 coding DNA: TGCAGCTCCTCGGGTGGGACCACTGAAGCTTTCTTT.